This TCR beta chain was sequenced in a study of T cell responses to AZD1222 COVID-19 vaccine (dated by TCRdb to the early 2020s). In terms of the full investigation: AZD1222 recipients whose second dose came at about 4 weeks and those whose second dose came at about 12 weeks were combined into one group, since spike-specific TCR depth and breadth did not differ between the two schedules. A total of over 230 trial participants underwent TCR sequencing, of whom approximately 200 had received two doses of AZD1222 and around 25 had received two doses of the MenACWY control vaccine. Trial participants were enrolled by age into 18-55, 56-69 and 70-plus year subgroups, with roughly 160, 29 and 62 TCR-sequenced participants respectively.

Sample time point, as interpreted from the label and publication: baseline before first vaccination. Samples from vaccinated people were obtained from the UK trials COV001 and COV002, which included a single-blind randomized controlled phase 2/3 trial of AZD1222 (ChAdOx1 nCoV-19) in healthy adults. For TCRbeta chain sequencing, PBMC samples from trial participants were taken at day 0 and at day 28 after the second dose. Taken from cysteine to phenylalanine, the CDR3 has 13 residues. The kept DNA is CDR3 alone, 39 bases in frame from the first base. Reading the germline V gene gives CDR1 SGHNT and CDR2 YENEEA. A distance of 5 bases separates the germline ends of V and J, which lose 1 base and 7 bases respectively. The CDR3 regions of human TCRbeta chains were analyzed by immunosequencing. Per the original workflow: TCRs in the repertoires were matched against a reference library of SARS-CoV-2-specific TCRs that had been generated with the MIRA antigen-specificity platform. Breadth meant the fraction of unique TCRs that were SARS-CoV-2-associated, whereas depth meant the fraction of total T cells that were SARS-CoV-2-associated. Using the MIRA data, every spike-specific TCR was mapped to the spike region that the TCR reacted to and assigned to either a CD4 or a CD8 class. Log10-transformed breadth and depth values were compared by one-way ANOVA with Sidak's multiple comparisons tests. This is the immuneACCESS table as TCRdb keeps it, with only in-frame sequences that have V and J called. A part of the clones is gone; compared with another copy, unresolved V genes explain less than half, and the rest is unexplained. V and J calls and clone size follow that table, whereas D and trimming were derived from the DNA. Across this sample there are about 92,000 clones, with 85% to 90% seen only once. Roughly 10% of the sample rests with the top ten.

Broad study findings and their caveats: Conclusions about previously exposed vaccinees were limited because only six AZD1222 recipients were SARS-CoV-2 seropositive at baseline. Epitopes outside the regions mutated in the B.1.351 and B.1.1.7 variants were reportedly recognized by nearly half of the unique spike-specific TCRs. The 56-69-year group was small, and its depth increase did not reach significance, likely because of low power. Participants were mostly white British, with more females than males. The authors suggested clonal diversity may have been underestimated. After two AZD1222 doses, spike-specific TCR breadth and depth were significantly higher than at day 0 and than in MenACWY recipients. Vaccine-associated CD4 TCRs spanned the whole spike protein, with dominant responses in regions 160-218 and 743-854. Because no day 14 peak-response samples were available, the repertoires could be characterized only after the peak T cell response.

On this clone itself: This clone's antigen is unknown. Per-base quality was not reported, and no clone a single base away is much larger than it. The sample has other DNA sequences that encode this CDR3 too.

The clonotype originates from an adult in good health. The V and J segments used are TRBV11-3 and TRBJ1-6; TRBD1 is a weak D gene call, 5 bases matching. The specimen was peripheral blood, collected on day 0 of AZD1222 vaccination. The base sequence is TGTGCCAGCAGCTTAGGGGGGAATTCACCCCTCCACTTT. Its product reads: CASSLGGNSPLHF.